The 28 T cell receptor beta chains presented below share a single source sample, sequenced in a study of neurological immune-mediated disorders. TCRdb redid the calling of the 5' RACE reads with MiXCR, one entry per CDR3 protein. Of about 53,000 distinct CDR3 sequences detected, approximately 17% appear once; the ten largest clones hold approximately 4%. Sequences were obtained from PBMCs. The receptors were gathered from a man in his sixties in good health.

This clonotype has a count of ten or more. The CDR3 reads CASSPRSKTSGIGGETQYF. The CDR3 DNA is TGTGCCAGCAGTCCGCGAAGCAAGACTAGCGGGATAGGCGGAGAGACCCAGTACTTC. The chain recombines TRBV27 with TRBJ2-5, with 11 nucleotides matching TRBD2. Germline V gives CDR1 MNHEY, CDR2 SMNVEV (reference sequence). With V trimmed by 5 bases and J by 4 bases, 18 bases remained unmatched. CDR3 length: 19 residues.

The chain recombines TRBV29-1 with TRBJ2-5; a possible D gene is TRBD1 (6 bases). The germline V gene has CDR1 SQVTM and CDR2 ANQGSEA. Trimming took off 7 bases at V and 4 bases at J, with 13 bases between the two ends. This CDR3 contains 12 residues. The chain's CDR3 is CSADRFGETQYF. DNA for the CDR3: TGCAGCGCTGACAGGTTTGGAGAGACCCAGTACTTC. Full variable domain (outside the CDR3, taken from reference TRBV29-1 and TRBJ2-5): SAVISQKPSRDICQRGTSLTIQCQVDSQVTMMFWYRQQPGQSLTLIATANQGSEATYESGFVIDKFPISRPNLTFSTLTVSNMSPEDSSIYLCSADRFGETQYFGPGTRLLVL.

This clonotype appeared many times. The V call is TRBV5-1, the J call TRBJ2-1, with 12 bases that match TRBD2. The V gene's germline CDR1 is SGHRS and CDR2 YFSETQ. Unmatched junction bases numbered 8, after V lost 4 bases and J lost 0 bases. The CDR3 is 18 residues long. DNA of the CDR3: TGCGCCAGCAGCCAGACTAGCGGGAGAGTAAGCTCCTACAATGAGCAGTTCTTC. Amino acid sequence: CASSQTSGRVSSYNEQFF.

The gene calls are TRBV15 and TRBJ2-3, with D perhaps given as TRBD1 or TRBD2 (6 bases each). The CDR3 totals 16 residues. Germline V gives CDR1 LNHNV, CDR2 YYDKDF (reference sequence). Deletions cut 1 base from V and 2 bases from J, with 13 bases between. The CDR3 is CATSRVRGAYTDTQYF. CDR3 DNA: TGTGCCACCAGCAGAGTAAGGGGGGCTTACACAGATACGCAGTATTTT.

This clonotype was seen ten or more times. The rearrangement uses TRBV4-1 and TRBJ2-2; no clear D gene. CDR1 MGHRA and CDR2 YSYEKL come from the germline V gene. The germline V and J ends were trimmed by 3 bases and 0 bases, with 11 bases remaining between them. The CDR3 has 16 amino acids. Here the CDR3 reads CASSHRVAANTGELFF. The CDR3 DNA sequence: TGCGCCAGCAGCCACCGAGTAGCAGCGAACACCGGGGAGCTGTTTTTT.

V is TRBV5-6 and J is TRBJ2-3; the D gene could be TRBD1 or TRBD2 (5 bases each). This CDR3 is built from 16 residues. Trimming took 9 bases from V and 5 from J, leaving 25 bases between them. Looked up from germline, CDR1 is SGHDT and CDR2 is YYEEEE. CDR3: CATTRQGPVILDTQYF. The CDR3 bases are TGTGCCACCACCCGGCAGGGACCCGTAATTTTAGATACGCAGTATTTT.

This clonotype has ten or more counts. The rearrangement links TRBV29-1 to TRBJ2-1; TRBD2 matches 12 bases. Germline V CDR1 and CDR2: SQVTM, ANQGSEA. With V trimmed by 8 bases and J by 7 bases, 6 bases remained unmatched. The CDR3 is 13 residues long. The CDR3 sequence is CSLGLAGGNEQFF. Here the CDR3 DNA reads TGCAGCTTGGGTCTAGCGGGAGGGAATGAGCAGTTCTTC.

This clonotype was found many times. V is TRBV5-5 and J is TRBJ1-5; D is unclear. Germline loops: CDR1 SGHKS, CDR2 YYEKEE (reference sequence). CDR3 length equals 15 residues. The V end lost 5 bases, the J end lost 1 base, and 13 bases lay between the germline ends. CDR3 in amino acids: CASSTFGGSNQPQHF. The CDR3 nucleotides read TGTGCCAGCAGTACTTTCGGAGGGAGCAATCAGCCCCAGCATTTT.

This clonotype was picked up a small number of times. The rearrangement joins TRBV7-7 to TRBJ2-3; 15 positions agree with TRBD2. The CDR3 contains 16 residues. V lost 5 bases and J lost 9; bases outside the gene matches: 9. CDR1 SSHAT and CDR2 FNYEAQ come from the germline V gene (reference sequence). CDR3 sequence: CASSRAPGLAGGTQYF. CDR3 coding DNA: TGTGCCAGCAGCCGAGCACCGGGACTAGCGGGAGGCACGCAGTATTTT.

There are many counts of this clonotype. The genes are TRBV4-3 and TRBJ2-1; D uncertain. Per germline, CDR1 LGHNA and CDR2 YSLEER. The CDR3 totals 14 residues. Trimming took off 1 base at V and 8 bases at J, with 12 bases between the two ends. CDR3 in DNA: TGCGCCAGCAGCCAAGGGGTCGCGGCGGATGAGCAGTTCTTC. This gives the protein CASSQGVAADEQFF.

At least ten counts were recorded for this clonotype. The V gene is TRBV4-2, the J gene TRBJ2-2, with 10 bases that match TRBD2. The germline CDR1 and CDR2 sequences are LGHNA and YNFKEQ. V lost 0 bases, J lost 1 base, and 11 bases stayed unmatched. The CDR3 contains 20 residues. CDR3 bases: TGTGCCAGCAGCCAAGACCCTGGGCTAGCGGGAGAGAGGAACACCGGGGAGCTGTTTTTT. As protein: CASSQDPGLAGERNTGELFF.

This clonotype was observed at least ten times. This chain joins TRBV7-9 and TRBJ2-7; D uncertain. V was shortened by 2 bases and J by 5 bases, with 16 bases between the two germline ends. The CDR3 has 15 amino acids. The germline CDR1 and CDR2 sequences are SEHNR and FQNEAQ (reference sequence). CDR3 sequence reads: CASSLTEGLSHEQYF. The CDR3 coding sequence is TGTGCCAGCAGCTTAACGGAAGGGCTGTCCCACGAGCAGTACTTC.

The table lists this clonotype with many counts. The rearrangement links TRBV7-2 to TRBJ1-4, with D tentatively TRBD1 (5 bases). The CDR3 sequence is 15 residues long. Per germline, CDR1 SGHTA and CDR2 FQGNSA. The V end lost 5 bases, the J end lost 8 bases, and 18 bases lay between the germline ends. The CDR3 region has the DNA TGTGCCAGCAGCCGCGTGGGGGACGGCGGCGAAAAACTGTTTTTT. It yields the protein CASSRVGDGGEKLFF.

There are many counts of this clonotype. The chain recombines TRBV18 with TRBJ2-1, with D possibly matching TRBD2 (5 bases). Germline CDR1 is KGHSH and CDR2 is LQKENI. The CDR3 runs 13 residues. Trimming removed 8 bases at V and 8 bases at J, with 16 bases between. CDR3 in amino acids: CASQSRGGYEQFF. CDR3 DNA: TGTGCCAGCCAAAGTCGGGGTGGTTATGAGCAGTTCTTC.

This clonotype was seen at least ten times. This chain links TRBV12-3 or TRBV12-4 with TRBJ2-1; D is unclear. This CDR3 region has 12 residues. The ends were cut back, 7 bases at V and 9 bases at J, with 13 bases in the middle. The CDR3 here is CASTLLLGEQFF. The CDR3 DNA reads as TGTGCCAGCACCCTTCTTTTGGGTGAGCAGTTCTTC.

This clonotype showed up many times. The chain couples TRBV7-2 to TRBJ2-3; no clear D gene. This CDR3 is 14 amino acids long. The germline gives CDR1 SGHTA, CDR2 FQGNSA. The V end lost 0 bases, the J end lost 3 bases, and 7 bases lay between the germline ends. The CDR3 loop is CASSLAMLTDTQYF. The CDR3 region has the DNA TGTGCCAGCAGCTTAGCGATGTTGACAGATACGCAGTATTTT.

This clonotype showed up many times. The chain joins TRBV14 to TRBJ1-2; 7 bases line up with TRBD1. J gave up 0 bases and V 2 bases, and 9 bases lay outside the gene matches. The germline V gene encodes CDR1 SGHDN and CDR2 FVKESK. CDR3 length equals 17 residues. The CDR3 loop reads CASSQRRGPLANYGYTF. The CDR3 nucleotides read TGTGCCAGCAGCCAACGGAGGGGGCCACTAGCTAACTATGGCTACACCTTC.

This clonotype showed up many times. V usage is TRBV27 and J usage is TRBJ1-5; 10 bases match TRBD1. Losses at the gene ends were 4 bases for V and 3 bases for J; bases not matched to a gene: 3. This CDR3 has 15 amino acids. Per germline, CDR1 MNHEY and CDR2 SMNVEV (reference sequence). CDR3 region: CASSSGTGVNQPQHF. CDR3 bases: TGTGCCAGCAGTTCCGGGACAGGGGTCAATCAGCCCCAGCATTTT.

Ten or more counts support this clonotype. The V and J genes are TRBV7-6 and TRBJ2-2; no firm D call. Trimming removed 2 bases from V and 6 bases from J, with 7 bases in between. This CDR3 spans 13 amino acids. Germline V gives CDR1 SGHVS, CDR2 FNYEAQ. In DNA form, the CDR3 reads TGTGCCAGCAGCTTATCAAGGGCCGGGGAGCTGTTTTTT. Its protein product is CASSLSRAGELFF.

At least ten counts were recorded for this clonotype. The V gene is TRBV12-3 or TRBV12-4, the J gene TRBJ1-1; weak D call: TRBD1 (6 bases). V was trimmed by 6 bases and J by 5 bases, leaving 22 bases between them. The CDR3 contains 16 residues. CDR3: CASSLTGRGARTEAFF. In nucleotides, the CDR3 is TGTGCCAGCAGCCTAACGGGTCGGGGGGCCCGAACTGAAGCTTTCTTT.

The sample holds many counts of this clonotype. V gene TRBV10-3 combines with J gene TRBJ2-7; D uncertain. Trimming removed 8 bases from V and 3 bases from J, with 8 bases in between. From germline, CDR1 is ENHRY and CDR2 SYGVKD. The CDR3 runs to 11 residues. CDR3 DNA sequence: TGTGCCATCGGACCCAGCTACGAGCAGTACTTC. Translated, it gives CAIGPSYEQYF.

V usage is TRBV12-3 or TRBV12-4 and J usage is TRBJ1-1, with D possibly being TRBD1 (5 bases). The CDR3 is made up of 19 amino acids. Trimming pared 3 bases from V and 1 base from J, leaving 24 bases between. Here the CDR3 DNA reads TGTGCCAGCAGTTTGGTGTATACGGGGCAGAGTTTCCCGAACACTGAAGCTTTCTTT. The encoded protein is CASSLVYTGQSFPNTEAFF.

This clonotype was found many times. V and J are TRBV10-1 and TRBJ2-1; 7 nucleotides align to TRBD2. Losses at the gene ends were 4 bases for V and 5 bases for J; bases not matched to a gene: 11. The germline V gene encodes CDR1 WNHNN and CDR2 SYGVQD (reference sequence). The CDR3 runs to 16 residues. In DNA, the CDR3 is TGCGCCAGCAGTGCGGTGGGAGGGCCGCATAACAATGAGCAGTTCTTC. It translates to CASSAVGGPHNNEQFF.

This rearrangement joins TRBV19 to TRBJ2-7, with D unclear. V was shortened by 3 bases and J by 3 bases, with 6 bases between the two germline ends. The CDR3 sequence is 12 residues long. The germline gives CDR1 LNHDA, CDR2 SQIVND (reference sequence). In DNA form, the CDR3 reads TGTGCCAGTAGTATCCTGGGCTACGAGCAGTACTTC. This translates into CASSILGYEQYF.

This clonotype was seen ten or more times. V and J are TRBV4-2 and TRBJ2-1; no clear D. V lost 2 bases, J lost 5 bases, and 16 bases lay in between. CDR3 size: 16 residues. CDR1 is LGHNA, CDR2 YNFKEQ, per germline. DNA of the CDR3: TGTGCCAGCAGCCAACGCCTCCTGGGGTCCCACAATGAGCAGTTCTTC. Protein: CASSQRLLGSHNEQFF.

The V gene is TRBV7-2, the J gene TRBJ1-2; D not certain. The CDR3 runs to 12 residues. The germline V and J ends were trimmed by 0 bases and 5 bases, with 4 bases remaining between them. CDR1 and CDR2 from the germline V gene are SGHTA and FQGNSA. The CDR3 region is CASSLAGYGYTF. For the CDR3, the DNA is TGTGCCAGCAGCTTAGCCGGATATGGCTACACCTTC.

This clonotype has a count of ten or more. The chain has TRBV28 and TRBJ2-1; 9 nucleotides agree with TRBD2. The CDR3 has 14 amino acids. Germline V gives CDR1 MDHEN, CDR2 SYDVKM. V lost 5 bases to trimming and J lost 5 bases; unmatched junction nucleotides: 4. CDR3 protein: CASSGGRANNEQFF. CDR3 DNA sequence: TGTGCCAGCAGTGGCGGGAGGGCCAACAATGAGCAGTTCTTC.

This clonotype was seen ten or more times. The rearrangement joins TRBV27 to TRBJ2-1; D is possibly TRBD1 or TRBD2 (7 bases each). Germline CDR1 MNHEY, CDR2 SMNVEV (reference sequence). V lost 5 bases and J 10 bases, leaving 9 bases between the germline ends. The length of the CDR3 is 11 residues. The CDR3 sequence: CASSQGGEQFF. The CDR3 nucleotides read TGTGCCAGCAGTCAGGGGGGGGAGCAGTTCTTC.